Following are 7 T cell receptor beta chains from one sample sequenced in a study of T-cell reconstitution after alpha-beta-depleted transplantation in children. Preparation of the TCRbeta library used unique molecular identifiers. TCRdb reanalysed the PCR reads using MiXCR and keeps one entry per CDR3 protein. The data hold fewer than 550,000 distinct CDR3 sequences, with 11% observed a single time. The sample here was PBMCs from the stem cell graft donor, taken from the stem cell graft. All receptors derive from a human donor who donated a stem cell graft to a child with acute myeloid leukemia.

This clonotype was observed a few times. The chain uses TRBV5-1 and TRBJ1-1, with 7 bases fitting TRBD1. Germline V gene data show CDR1 as SGHRS and CDR2 as YFSETQ. The CDR3 extends over 16 amino acids. The junction had 10 bases not matched to a gene; V was cut back by 2 bases and J by 3 bases. CDR3 in DNA: TGCGCCAGCAGCTTCGGACTGACAGGGAGAGACACTGAAGCTTTCTTT. The encoded protein is CASSFGLTGRDTEAFF.

The chain is built from TRBV20-1 and TRBJ2-1; 8 bases map to TRBD1. Germline lookup yields CDR1 DFQATT and CDR2 SNEGSKA (reference sequence). There are 14 residues in the CDR3. V lost 3 bases to trimming and J lost 7 bases; unmatched junction nucleotides: 8. CDR3 bases: TGCAGTGCTAGCGGACAGGGAAGTTTAAATGAGCAGTTCTTC. It specifies CSASGQGSLNEQFF.

V gene TRBV20-1 combines with J gene TRBJ2-7; D may be TRBD1 or TRBD2 (5 bases each). CDR3 length equals 15 residues. V shed 0 bases and J shed 0 bases, with 12 bases lying between them. Germline V gene lookup returns CDR1 DFQATT and CDR2 SNEGSKA (reference sequence). CDR3 protein: CSARDHGANSYEQYF. Here the CDR3 DNA reads TGCAGTGCTAGAGATCACGGGGCAAACTCCTACGAGCAGTACTTC.

The chain couples TRBV24-1 to TRBJ2-1; perhaps TRBD1 as D (5 bases). The ends were cut back, 4 bases at V and 0 bases at J, with 9 bases in the middle. Germline V gene data show CDR1 as KGHDR and CDR2 as SFDVKD. CDR3 length: 15 amino acids. CDR3 amino acids: CATSEGASSYNEQFF. CDR3 coding DNA: TGTGCCACCAGTGAAGGGGCGAGCTCCTACAATGAGCAGTTCTTC.

This clonotype has a handful of counts. CDR3 loop: CASSPRRGAPEAFF. Here the CDR3 DNA reads TGCGCCAGCAGTCCTAGGCGGGGGGCGCCTGAAGCTTTCTTT. The chain is built from TRBV5-1 and TRBJ1-1; D possibly corresponds to TRBD1 (6 bases). The CDR3 extends over 14 amino acids. V was pared by 5 bases and J by 6 bases, with 17 bases between. Germline values: CDR1 SGHRS, CDR2 YFSETQ.

This clonotype was seen at least ten times. This chain links TRBV12-3 or TRBV12-4 with TRBJ2-2; TRBD2 might be the D (6 bases). This CDR3 is 15 amino acids long. The V gene lost 5 bases and the J gene lost 5 bases, with 15 bases spanning the gap. CDR3 coding DNA: TGTGCCAGCAGTGCCTCCGGGACTCAGACCGGGGAGCTGTTTTTT. It codes for CASSASGTQTGELFF.

This clonotype was detected only a few times. CDR3 DNA: TGTGCCAGCAGCGTAGAGGGTAGCGGCTACGAGTTGGCAGATACGCAGTATTTT. It translates to CASSVEGSGYELADTQYF. V and J are TRBV9 and TRBJ2-3; maybe TRBD2 (6 bases). This CDR3 spans 18 amino acids. V was pared by 0 bases and J by 4 bases, with 21 bases between. Looked up from germline, CDR1 is SGDLS and CDR2 is YYNGEE. Complete variable domain (other parts from reference TRBV9 and TRBJ2-3): DSGVTQTPKHLITATGQRVTLRCSPRSGDLSVYWYQQSLDQGLQFLIQYYNGEERAKGNILERFSAQQFPDLHSELNLSSLELGDSALYFCASSVEGSGYELADTQYFGPGTRLTVL.